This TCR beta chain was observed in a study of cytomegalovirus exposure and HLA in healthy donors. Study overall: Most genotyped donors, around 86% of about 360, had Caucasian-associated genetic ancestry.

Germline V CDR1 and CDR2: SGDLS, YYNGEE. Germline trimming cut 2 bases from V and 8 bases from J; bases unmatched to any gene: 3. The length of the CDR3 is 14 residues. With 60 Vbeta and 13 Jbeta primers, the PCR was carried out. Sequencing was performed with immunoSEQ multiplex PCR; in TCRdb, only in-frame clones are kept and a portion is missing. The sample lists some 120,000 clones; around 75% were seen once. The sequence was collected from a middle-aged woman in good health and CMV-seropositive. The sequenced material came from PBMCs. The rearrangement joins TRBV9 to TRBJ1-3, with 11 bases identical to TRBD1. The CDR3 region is CASSVTGQGDTIYF. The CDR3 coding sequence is TGTGCCAGCAGCGTTACGGGACAGGGGGACACCATATATTTT. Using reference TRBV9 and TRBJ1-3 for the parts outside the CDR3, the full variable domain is DSGVTQTPKHLITATGQRVTLRCSPRSGDLSVYWYQQSLDQGLQFLIQYYNGEERAKGNILERFSAQQFPDLHSELNLSSLELGDSALYFCASSVTGQGDTIYFGEGSWLTVV.